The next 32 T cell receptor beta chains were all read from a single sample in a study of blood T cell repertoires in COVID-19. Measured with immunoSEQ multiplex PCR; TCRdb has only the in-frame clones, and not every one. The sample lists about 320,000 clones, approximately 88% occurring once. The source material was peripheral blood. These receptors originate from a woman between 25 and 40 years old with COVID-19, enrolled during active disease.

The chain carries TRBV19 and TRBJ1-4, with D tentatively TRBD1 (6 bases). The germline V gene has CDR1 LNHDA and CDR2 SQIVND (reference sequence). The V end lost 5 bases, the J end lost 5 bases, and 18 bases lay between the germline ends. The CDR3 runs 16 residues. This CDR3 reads CASSQGRTVRNEKLFF. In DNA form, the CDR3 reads TGTGCCAGTAGTCAGGGGCGGACAGTGAGAAATGAAAAACTGTTTTTT.

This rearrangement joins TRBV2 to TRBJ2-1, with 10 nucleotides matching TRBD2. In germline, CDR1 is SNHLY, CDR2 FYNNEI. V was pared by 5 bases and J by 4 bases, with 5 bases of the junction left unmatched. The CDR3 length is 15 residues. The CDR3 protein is CASSQRGGVYNEQFF. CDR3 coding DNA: TGTGCCAGCAGTCAGCGGGGGGGCGTTTACAATGAGCAGTTCTTC.

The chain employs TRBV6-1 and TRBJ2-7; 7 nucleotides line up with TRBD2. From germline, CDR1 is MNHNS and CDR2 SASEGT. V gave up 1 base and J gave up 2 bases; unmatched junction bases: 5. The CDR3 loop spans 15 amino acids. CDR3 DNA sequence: TGTGCCAGCAGTGAAGGCCCCGGACTAGCCTACGAGCAGTACGTC. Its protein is CASSEGPGLAYEQYV.

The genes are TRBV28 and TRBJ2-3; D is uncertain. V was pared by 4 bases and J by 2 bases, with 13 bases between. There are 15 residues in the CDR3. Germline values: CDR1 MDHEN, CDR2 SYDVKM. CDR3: CASSSPSSFTDTQYF. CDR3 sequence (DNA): TGTGCCAGCAGTTCCCCGAGCTCGTTCACAGATACGCAGTATTTT.

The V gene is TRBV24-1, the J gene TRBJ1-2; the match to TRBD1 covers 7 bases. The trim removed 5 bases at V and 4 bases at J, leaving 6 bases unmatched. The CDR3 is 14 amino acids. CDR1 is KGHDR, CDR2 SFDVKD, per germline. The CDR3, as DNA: TGTGCCACCAGTGGCCGGACAGGCAGCTATGGCTACACCTTC. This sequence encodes CATSGRTGSYGYTF.

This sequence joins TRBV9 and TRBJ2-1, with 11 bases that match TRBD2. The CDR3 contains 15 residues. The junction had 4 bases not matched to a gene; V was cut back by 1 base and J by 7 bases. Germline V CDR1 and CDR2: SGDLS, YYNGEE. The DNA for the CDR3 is TGTGCCAGCAGCGTAATAGCGGGGGGGAGTAATGAGCAGTTCTTC. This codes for CASSVIAGGSNEQFF.

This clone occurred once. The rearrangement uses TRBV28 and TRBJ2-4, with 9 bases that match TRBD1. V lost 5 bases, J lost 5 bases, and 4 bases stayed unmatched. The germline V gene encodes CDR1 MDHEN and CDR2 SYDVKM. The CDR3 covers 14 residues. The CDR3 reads CASSTGTGQNIQYF. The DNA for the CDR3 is TGTGCCAGCAGTACCGGGACAGGGCAAAACATTCAGTACTTC. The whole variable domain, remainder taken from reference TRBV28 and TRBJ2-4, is DVKVTQSSRYLVKRTGEKVFLECVQDMDHENMFWYRQDPGLGLRLIYFSYDVKMKEKGDIPEGYSVSREKKERFSLILESASTNQTSMYLCASSTGTGQNIQYFGAGTRLSVL.

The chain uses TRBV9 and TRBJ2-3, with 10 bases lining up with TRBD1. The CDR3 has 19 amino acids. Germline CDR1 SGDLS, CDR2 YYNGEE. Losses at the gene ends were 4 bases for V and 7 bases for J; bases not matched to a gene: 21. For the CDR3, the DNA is TGTGCCAGCAGCCCCCAAAGACAGGGGGCTTTTTCTCGGGGAAATACGCAGTATTTT. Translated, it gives CASSPQRQGAFSRGNTQYF.

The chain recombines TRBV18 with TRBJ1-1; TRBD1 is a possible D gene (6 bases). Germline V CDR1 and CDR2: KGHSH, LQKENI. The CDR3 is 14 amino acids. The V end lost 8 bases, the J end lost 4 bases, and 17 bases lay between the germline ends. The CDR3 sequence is CASTSGGAFTEAFF. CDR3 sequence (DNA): TGTGCCAGCACCTCCGGGGGGGCTTTCACTGAAGCTTTCTTT.

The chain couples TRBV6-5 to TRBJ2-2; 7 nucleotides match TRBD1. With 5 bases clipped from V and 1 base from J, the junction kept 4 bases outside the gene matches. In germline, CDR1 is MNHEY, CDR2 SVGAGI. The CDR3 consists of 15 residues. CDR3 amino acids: CASSKTGVNTGELFF. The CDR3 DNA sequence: TGTGCCAGCAGTAAAACAGGGGTGAACACCGGGGAGCTGTTTTTT.

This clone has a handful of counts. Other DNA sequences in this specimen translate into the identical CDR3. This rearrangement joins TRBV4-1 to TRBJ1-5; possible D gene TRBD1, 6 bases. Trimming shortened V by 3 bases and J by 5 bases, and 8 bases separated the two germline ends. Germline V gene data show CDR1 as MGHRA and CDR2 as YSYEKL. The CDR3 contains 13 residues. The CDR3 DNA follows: TGCGCCAGCAGCCAGGCAGGGGATCAGCCCCAGCATTTT. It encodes CASSQAGDQPQHF.

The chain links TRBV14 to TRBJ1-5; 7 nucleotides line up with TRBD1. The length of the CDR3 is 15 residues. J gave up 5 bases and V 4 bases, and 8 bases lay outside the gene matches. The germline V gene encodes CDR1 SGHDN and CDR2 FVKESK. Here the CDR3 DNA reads TGTGCCAGCAGCCTGGGGGGACAGTCCGATCAGCCCCAGCATTTT. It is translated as CASSLGGQSDQPQHF.

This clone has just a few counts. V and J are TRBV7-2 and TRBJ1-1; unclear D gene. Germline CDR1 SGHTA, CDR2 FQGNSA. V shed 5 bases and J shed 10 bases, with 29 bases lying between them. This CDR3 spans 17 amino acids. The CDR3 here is CASSPERGRFVTRGAFF. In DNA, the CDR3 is TGTGCCAGCAGCCCCGAGCGTGGGAGGTTTGTAACACGGGGAGCTTTCTTT.

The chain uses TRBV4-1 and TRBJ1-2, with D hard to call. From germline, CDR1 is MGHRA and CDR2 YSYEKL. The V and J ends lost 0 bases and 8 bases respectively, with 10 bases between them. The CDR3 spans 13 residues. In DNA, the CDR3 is TGCGCCAGCAGCCAAGATATGAGTTGGGGCTACACCTTC. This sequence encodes CASSQDMSWGYTF.

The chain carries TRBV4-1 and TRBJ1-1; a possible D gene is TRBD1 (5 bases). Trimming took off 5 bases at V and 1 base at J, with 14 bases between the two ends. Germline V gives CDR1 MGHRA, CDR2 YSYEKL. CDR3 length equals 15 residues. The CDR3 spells CASSRAGPPNTEAFF. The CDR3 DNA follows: TGCGCCAGCAGCAGGGCGGGGCCCCCGAACACTGAAGCTTTCTTT.

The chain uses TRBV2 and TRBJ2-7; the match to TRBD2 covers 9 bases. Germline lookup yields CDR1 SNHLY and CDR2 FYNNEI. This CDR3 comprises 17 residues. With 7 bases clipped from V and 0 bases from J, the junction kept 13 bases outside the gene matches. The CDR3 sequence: CASNDVTAGGSSYEQYV. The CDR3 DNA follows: TGTGCCAGCAATGATGTAACAGCGGGGGGAAGCTCCTACGAGCAGTACGTC.

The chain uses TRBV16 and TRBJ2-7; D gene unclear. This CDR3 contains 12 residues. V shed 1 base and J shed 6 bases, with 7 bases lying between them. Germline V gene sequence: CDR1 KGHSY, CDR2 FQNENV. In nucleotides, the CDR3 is TGTGCCAGCAGCCAATACTTTGGCGAGCAGTACGTC. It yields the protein CASSQYFGEQYV.

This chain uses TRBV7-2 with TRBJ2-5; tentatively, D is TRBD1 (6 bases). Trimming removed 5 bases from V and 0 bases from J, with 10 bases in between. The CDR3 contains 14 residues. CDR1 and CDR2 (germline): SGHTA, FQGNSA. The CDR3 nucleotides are TGTGCCAGCAGCGGCGACAGGTACCAAGAGACCCAGTACTTC. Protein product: CASSGDRYQETQYF.

This chain's CDR3 is CASSSPGQGYGYTF. Here the CDR3 DNA reads TGTGCCAGCAGCTCTCCGGGACAGGGGTATGGCTACACCTTC. The rearrangement joins TRBV7-9 to TRBJ1-2; 10 bases are shared with TRBD1. V gave up 4 bases and J gave up 5 bases; unmatched junction bases: 4. CDR3 length: 14 residues. The germline CDR1 and CDR2 sequences are SEHNR and FQNEAQ (reference sequence). The whole variable domain, filled in from reference TRBV7-9 and TRBJ1-2, reads DTGVSQNPRHKITKRGQNVTFRCDPISEHNRLYWYRQTLGQGPEFLTYFQNEAQLEKSRLLSDRFSAERPKGSFSTLEIQRTEQGDSAMYLCASSSPGQGYGYTFGSGTRLTVV.

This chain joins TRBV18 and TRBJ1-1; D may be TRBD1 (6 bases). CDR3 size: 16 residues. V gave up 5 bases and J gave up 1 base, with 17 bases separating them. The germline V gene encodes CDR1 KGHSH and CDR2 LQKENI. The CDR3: CASSVMGGQENTEAFF. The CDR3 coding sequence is TGTGCCAGCTCAGTTATGGGGGGGCAGGAGAACACTGAAGCTTTCTTT.

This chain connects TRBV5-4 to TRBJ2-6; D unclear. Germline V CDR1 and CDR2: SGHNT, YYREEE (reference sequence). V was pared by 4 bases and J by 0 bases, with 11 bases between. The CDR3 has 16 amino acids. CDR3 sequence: CASSLYLSSGANVLTF. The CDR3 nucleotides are TGTGCCAGCAGCCTATACCTAAGCTCTGGGGCCAACGTCCTGACTTTC.

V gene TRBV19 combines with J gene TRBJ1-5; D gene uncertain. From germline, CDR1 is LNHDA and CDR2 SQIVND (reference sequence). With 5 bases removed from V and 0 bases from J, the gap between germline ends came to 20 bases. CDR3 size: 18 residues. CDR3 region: CASSPFTYQVLSNQPQHF. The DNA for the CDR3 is TGTGCCAGTAGTCCATTCACTTACCAGGTCCTTAGCAATCAGCCCCAGCATTTT.

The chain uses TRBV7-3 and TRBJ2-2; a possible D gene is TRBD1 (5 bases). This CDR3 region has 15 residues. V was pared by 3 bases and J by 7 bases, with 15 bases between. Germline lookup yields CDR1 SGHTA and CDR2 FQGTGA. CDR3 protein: CASSLGHRKGGELFF. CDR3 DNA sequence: TGTGCCAGCAGCTTGGGGCATCGTAAGGGCGGGGAGCTGTTTTTT.

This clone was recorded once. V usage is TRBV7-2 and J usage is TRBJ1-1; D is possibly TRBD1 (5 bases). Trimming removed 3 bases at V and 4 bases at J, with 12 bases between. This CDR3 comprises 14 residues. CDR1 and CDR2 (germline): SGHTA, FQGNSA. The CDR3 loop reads CASSLGRGGTEAFF. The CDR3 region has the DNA TGTGCCAGCAGCTTGGGACGGGGGGGCACTGAAGCTTTCTTT.

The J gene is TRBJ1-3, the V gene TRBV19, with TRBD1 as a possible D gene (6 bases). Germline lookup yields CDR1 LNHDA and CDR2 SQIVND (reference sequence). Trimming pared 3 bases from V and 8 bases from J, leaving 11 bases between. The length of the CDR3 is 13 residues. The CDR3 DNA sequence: TGTGCCAGTAGTATCGGCAGGGGTTACACCATATATTTT. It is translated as CASSIGRGYTIYF.

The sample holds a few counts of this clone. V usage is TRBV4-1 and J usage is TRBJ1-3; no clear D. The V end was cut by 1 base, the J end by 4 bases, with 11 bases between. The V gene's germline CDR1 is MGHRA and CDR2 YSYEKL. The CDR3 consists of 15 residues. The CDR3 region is CASSQVSRQGNTIYF. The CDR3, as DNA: TGCGCCAGCAGCCAAGTTAGTCGCCAAGGAAACACCATATATTTT.

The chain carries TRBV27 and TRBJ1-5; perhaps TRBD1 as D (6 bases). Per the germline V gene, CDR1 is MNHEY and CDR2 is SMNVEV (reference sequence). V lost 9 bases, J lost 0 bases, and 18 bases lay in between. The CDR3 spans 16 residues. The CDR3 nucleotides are TGTGCCAGTGCCAGGACAGCCCTTAATAGCAATCAGCCCCAGCATTTT. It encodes CASARTALNSNQPQHF.

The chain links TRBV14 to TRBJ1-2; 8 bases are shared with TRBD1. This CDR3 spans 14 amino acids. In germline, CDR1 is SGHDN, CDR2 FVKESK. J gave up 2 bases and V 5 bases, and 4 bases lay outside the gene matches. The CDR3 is CASSSRTGNYGYTF. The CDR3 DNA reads TGTGCCAGCAGCTCTCGGACAGGGAACTATGGCTACACCTTC.

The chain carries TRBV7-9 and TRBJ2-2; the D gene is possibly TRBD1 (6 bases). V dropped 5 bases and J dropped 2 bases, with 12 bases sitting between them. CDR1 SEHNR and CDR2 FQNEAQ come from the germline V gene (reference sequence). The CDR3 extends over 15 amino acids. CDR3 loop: CASSHRDTNTGELFF. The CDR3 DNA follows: TGTGCCAGCAGCCACCGGGACACTAACACCGGGGAGCTGTTTTTT.

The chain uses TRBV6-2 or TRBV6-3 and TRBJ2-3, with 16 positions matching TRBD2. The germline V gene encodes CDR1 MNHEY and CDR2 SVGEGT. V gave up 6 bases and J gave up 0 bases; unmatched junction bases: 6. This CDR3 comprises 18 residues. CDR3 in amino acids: CASSPGTSGGVSTDTQYF. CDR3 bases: TGTGCCAGCAGCCCCGGGACTAGCGGGGGGGTTAGCACAGATACGCAGTATTTT.

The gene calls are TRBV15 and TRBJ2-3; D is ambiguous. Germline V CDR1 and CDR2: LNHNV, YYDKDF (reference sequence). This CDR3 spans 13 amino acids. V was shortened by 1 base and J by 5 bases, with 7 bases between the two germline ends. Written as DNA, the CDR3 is TGTGCCACCAGCAGAGTTCGTCTAGATACGCAGTATTTT. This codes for CATSRVRLDTQYF. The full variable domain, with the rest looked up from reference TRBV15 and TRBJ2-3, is DAMVIQNPRYQVTQFGKPVTLSCSQTLNHNVMYWYQQKSSQAPKLLFHYYDKDFNNEADTPDNFQSRRPNTSFCFLDIRSPGLGDTAMYLCATSRVRLDTQYFGPGTRLTVL.

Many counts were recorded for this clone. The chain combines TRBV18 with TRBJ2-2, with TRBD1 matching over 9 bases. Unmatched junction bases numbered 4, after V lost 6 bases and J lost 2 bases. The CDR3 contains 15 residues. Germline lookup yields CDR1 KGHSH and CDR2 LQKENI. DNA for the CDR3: TGTGCCAGCTCGACGGGACAGGGAAACACCGGGGAGCTGTTTTTT. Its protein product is CASSTGQGNTGELFF.